Sequencing of this TCR beta chain was carried out in a study of human T cells and chemical hapten exposure. Germline-derived CDR1 and CDR2 are SGHTA and FQGNSA. V lost 7 bases and J 7 bases, leaving 14 bases between the germline ends. CDR3 size: 12 residues. This clonotype was seen ten or more times. Time point given: patch test 3, about 24 weeks after DPC sensitization. The treatment here: therapeutic diphenylcyclopropenone sensitization with weekly scalp DPC. Authors' data handling: Individual samples carried between 23,224 and 690,600 TCRs, with 85,000 to 100,000 as the median. MiXCR, run by TCRdb on the RACE reads, gives a single entry per CDR3 protein. TCRdb, not the original authors, processed these V and J calls. Of more than 100,000 distinct CDR3 sequences in the sample, approximately 10% were seen once.

Specimen: whole blood, collected in connection with sensitization to the hapten diphenylcyclopropenone (DPC). The chain links TRBV7-2 to TRBJ2-7; D call uncertain. The TCR originated in a woman aged 45-59 years with alopecia areata. Some clones in this sample may be carry-over from other donors' samples. CDR3 region: CASTPGLREQYF. The CDR3 DNA reads as TGTGCCAGCACCCCCGGGTTGAGGGAGCAGTACTTC.